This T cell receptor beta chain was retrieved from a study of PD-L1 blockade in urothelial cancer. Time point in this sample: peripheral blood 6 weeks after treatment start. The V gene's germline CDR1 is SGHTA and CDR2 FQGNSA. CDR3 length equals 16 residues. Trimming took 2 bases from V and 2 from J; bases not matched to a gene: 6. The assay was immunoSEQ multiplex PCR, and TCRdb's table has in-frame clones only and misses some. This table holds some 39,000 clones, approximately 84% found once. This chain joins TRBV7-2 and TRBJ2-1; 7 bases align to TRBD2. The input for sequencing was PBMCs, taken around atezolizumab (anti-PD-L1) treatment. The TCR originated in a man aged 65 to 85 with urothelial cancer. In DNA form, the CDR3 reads TGTGCCAGCAGCTTATCAGCGGGGTCAGCCTACAATGAGCAGTTCTTC. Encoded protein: CASSLSAGSAYNEQFF.